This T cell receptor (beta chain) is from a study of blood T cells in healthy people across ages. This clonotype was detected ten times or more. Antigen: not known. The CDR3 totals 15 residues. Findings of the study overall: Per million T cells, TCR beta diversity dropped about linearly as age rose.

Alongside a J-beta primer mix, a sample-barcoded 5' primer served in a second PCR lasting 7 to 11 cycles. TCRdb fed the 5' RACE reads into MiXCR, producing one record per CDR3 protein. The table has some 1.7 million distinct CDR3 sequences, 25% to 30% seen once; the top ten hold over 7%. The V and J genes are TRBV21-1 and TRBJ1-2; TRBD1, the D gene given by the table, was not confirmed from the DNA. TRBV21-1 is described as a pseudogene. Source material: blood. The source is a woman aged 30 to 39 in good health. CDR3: CASSKRRGGEIGYTF. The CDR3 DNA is TGTGCCAGCAGCAAACGCCGAGGGGGAGAAATTGGCTACACCTTC.